These 12 T cell receptor beta chains were sequenced from one sample in a study of monozygotic twins with inflammatory bowel disease. Each CDR3 protein gets one entry in TCRdb, which reprocessed the 5' RACE reads and gives no DNA. This sample's table has under 350,000 distinct CDR3 sequences. Input material: blood. The receptors stem from a human donor with ulcerative colitis or Crohn's disease, or a healthy co-twin of an affected twin (not recorded which).

This sequence joins TRBV4-3 and TRBJ2-1; the TRBD1 assignment by TCRdb is unverifiable without DNA. The length of the CDR3 is 16 residues. Germline V gene lookup returns CDR1 LGHNA and CDR2 YSLEER. This chain's CDR3 is CASSQDVVWGREEQFF.

V is TRBV12-3 or TRBV12-4 and J is TRBJ2-5; TCRdb lists TRBD1, though no DNA is available to test this call. The CDR3 runs to 16 residues. CDR3 amino acids: CASSSPWGSGRETQYF.

The J gene is TRBJ1-4, the V gene TRBV5-1; TCRdb lists TRBD1, though no DNA is available to test this call. This CDR3 comprises 14 residues. CDR1 is SGHRS, CDR2 YFSETQ, per germline. CDR3 sequence: CASSGGRINEKLFF. The full variable domain, with the rest looked up from reference TRBV5-1 and TRBJ1-4, is KAGVTQTPRYLIKTRGQQVTLSCSPISGHRSVSWYQQTPGQGLQFLFEYFSETQRNKGNFPGRFSGRQFSNSRSEMNVSTLELGDSALYLCASSGGRINEKLFFGSGTQLSVL.

The genes are TRBV4-2 and TRBJ2-3; TCRdb proposes TRBD1, but this gene call is untestable without DNA. The V gene's germline CDR1 is LGHNA and CDR2 YNFKEQ. The CDR3 sequence is 17 residues long. CDR3 loop: CASSLGTATGATDTQYF.

The chain has TRBV20-1 and TRBJ2-1; TCRdb's D call, TRBD1, is unchecked because there is no DNA. Per the germline V gene, CDR1 is DFQATT and CDR2 is SNEGSKA (reference sequence). This CDR3 is built from 14 residues. CDR3 loop: CSAPAGFPSNEQFF.

The V and J genes are TRBV7-6 and TRBJ2-1; TCRdb lists TRBD2, though no DNA is available to test this call. CDR1 is SGHVS, CDR2 FNYEAQ, per germline. The CDR3 sequence is 12 residues long. The CDR3 is CASSSGLLEQFF.

The chain uses TRBV9 and TRBJ2-3; no DNA is available, so the TRBD2 call from TCRdb remains unchecked. The CDR3 contains 17 residues. Germline CDR1 reads SGDLS; CDR2 reads YYNGEE. The CDR3 sequence is CASSVQGTSGLTDTQYF.

The V call is TRBV10-3, the J call TRBJ2-2; TCRdb's D call of TRBD1 is untestable without DNA. This CDR3 has 16 amino acids. In germline, CDR1 is ENHRY, CDR2 SYGVKD. The CDR3 here is CAISEWDDPNTGELFF.

The chain has TRBV6-1 and TRBJ2-3; TCRdb's D call of TRBD1 is untestable without DNA. The CDR3 sequence is 17 residues long. CDR1 MNHNS and CDR2 SASEGT come from the germline V gene. CDR3 sequence reads: CASSEAFPGGATDTQYF.

This CDR3 is CASSSRGASADEQFF. V gene TRBV7-9 combines with J gene TRBJ2-1; TCRdb designates TRBD2, a call that cannot be tested without DNA. The CDR3 is 15 amino acids. Per germline, CDR1 SEHNR and CDR2 FQNEAQ (reference sequence).

The rearrangement uses TRBV6-2 or TRBV6-3 and TRBJ2-7; TCRdb proposes TRBD1, but this gene call is untestable without DNA. CDR1 and CDR2 from the germline V gene are MNHEY and SVGEGT. The CDR3 has 12 residues. This chain's CDR3 is CASMGQSYEQYF.

The CDR3 sequence is CASSFGRPNYEQYF. V and J are TRBV7-2 and TRBJ2-7. Germline CDR1 SGHTA, CDR2 FQGNSA. The CDR3 contains 14 residues.